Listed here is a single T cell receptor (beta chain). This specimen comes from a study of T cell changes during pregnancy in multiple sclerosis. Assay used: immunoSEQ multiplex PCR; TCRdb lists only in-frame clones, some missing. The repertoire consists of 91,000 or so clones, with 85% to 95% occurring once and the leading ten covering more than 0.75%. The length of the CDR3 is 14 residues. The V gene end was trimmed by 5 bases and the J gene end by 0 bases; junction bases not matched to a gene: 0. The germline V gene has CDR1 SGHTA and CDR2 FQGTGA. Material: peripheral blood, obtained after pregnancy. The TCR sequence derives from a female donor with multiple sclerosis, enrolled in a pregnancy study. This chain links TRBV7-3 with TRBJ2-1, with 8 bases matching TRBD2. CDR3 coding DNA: TGTGCCAGCAGCCTAGCGGGCTCCTACAATGAGCAGTTCTTC. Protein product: CASSLAGSYNEQFF.